Below are 29 T cell receptor beta chains sequenced from a single sample in a study of blood T cell repertoires in COVID-19. The method was immunoSEQ multiplex PCR; TCRdb's version includes in-frame clones alone and lacks a portion of them. This repertoire shows under 250,000 clones, approximately 88% found once; its top ten account for roughly 3%. The material sequenced was PBMCs or T cells enriched from blood (not recorded which). The receptor source for this set is a woman between 40 and 55 years old who had been exposed to COVID-19.

The chain combines TRBV5-6 with TRBJ2-5, with TRBD1 matching 10 bases. CDR1 is SGHDT and CDR2 is YYEEEE in the germline V gene. This CDR3 has 15 residues. J was trimmed by 5 bases and V by 4 bases; bases with no gene match: 8. The DNA of the CDR3 is TGTGCCAGCAGCGCAACCGGGACAGGGGTGGAGACCCAGTACTTC. It yields the protein CASSATGTGVETQYF.

The genes are TRBV12-3 or TRBV12-4 and TRBJ1-2; 9 bases align to TRBD1. The trim removed 8 bases at V and 5 bases at J, leaving 6 bases unmatched. The CDR3 runs 13 residues. Here the CDR3 reads CASYRDRAYGYTF. DNA of the CDR3: TGTGCCAGCTACCGGGACAGGGCTTATGGCTACACCTTC.

This chain uses TRBV14 with TRBJ2-1; a possible D gene is TRBD1 (6 bases). From germline, CDR1 is SGHDN and CDR2 FVKESK. This CDR3 has 14 amino acids. V gave up 4 bases and J gave up 4 bases, with 11 bases separating them. CDR3 DNA: TGTGCCAGCAGCCTCGGACAGATTTACAATGAGCAGTTCTTC. Translated: CASSLGQIYNEQFF. Variable domain in full (rest from reference TRBV14 and TRBJ2-1): EAGVTQFPSHSVIEKGQTVTLRCDPISGHDNLYWYRRVMGKEIKFLLHFVKESKQDESGMPNNRFLAERTGGTYSTLKVQPAELEDSGVYFCASSLGQIYNEQFFGPGTRLTVL.

V is TRBV5-1 and J is TRBJ2-7; 7 nucleotides match TRBD1. With V trimmed by 1 base and J by 1 base, 5 bases remained unmatched. The germline gives CDR1 SGHRS, CDR2 YFSETQ. The CDR3 runs to 15 residues. Here the CDR3 reads CASSLLTGVSYEQYF. In DNA form, the CDR3 reads TGCGCCAGCAGCTTGCTTACAGGGGTTTCCTACGAGCAGTACTTC. Supplemented by reference TRBV5-1 and TRBJ2-7, the full variable domain reads KAGVTQTPRYLIKTRGQQVTLSCSPISGHRSVSWYQQTPGQGLQFLFEYFSETQRNKGNFPGRFSGRQFSNSRSEMNVSTLELGDSALYLCASSLLTGVSYEQYFGPGTRLTVT.

The chain has TRBV3-1 (or the pseudogene TRBV3-2) and TRBJ1-1, with D perhaps matching TRBD1 (5 bases). The germline V and J ends were trimmed by 0 bases and 4 bases, with 15 bases remaining between them. This CDR3 spans 16 amino acids. Germline assignment: CDR1 LGHDT and CDR2 YNNKEL (reference sequence). The CDR3 DNA sequence: TGTGCCAGCAGCCAAGATTTGGAAGGGGCGAGCACTGAAGCTTTCTTT. This translates into CASSQDLEGASTEAFF.

V usage is TRBV19 and J usage is TRBJ1-1; no clear D. V was cut by 4 bases and J by 5 bases, with 20 bases left in between. Germline CDR1 reads LNHDA; CDR2 reads SQIVND (reference sequence). This CDR3 is built from 16 residues. DNA for the CDR3: TGTGCCAGTAGTAGGGGTGGAGGATCGGTAAGAACTGAAGCTTTCTTT. Its protein product is CASSRGGGSVRTEAFF.

The rearrangement links TRBV18 to TRBJ1-6; 9 bases line up with TRBD1. This CDR3 is 16 amino acids long. Per the germline V gene, CDR1 is KGHSH and CDR2 is LQKENI. The V and J ends lost 6 bases and 9 bases, in that order; junction bases with no gene match: 12. CDR3: CASSPPGQGQGSPLHF. CDR3 sequence (DNA): TGTGCCAGCTCGCCCCCGGGACAGGGACAGGGTTCACCCCTCCACTTT.

The chain uses TRBV6-5 and TRBJ1-1; 7 bases fit TRBD1. The CDR3 extends over 13 amino acids. Germline assignment: CDR1 MNHEY and CDR2 SVGAGI. The J segment lost 8 bases and the V segment lost 5 bases, leaving 8 bases of the junction unmatched. CDR3 DNA: TGTGCCAGCAGTAGACAGGGAGAGGAAGAAGCTTTCTTT. It codes for CASSRQGEEEAFF.

The chain carries TRBV5-1 and TRBJ2-2; 9 bases are shared with TRBD1. Germline V lookup: CDR1 SGHRS, CDR2 YFSETQ. V shed 4 bases, J shed 5 bases, and the junction held 9 bases outside the gene matches. The CDR3 length is 16 residues. The CDR3 DNA is TGCGCCAGCAGCCCCCCGGGACAGGGAGGAACCGGGGAGCTGTTTTTT. It yields the protein CASSPPGQGGTGELFF.

V is TRBV21-1 and J is TRBJ2-1; TRBD1, as called in the table, went unchecked against the DNA. TRBV21-1 is marked as a pseudogene. This CDR3 spans 11 amino acids. The CDR3 DNA is TGTGCCACTCCTCGTCAGAATGAGCAGTTCTTC. Translating gives CATPRQNEQFF.

The chain joins TRBV4-2 to TRBJ2-2; 8 nucleotides align to TRBD2. This CDR3 spans 14 amino acids. In germline, CDR1 is LGHNA, CDR2 YNFKEQ. V shed 6 bases and J 5 bases; nucleotides not matched to a gene: 5. The CDR3 is CASSAGGRTGELFF. In DNA form, the CDR3 reads TGTGCCAGCAGTGCGGGGGGCCGAACCGGGGAGCTGTTTTTT.

V and J are TRBV4-3 and TRBJ2-2; tentatively, D is TRBD1 (6 bases). Deletions cut 0 bases from V and 4 bases from J, with 9 bases between. Germline V gene lookup returns CDR1 LGHNA and CDR2 YSLEER. The CDR3 has 15 residues. The CDR3 loop is CASSQDYRATGELFF. CDR3 coding DNA: TGCGCCAGCAGCCAAGATTACAGGGCCACCGGGGAGCTGTTTTTT.

The table lists this clone with a count of one. V usage is TRBV5-6 and J usage is TRBJ2-6, with D tentatively TRBD1 (6 bases). Trimming left V 3 bases short and J 0 bases short, with 10 bases between. Per the germline V gene, CDR1 is SGHDT and CDR2 is YYEEEE. The CDR3 is 16 residues long. The CDR3 spells CASSSPRGSGANVLTF. The CDR3 nucleotides read TGTGCCAGCAGCTCCCCCAGGGGCTCTGGGGCCAACGTCCTGACTTTC. Full variable domain (missing parts from reference TRBV5-6 and TRBJ2-6): DAGVTQSPTHLIKTRGQQVTLRCSPKSGHDTVSWYQQALGQGPQFIFQYYEEEERQRGNFPDRFSGHQFPNYSSELNVNALLLGDSALYLCASSSPRGSGANVLTFGAGSRLTVL.

This chain joins TRBV30 and TRBJ1-1; D gene unclear. V gave up 2 bases and J gave up 4 bases, with 11 bases separating them. The CDR3 is 13 amino acids. From germline, CDR1 is GTSNPN and CDR2 SVGIG (reference sequence). This CDR3 is CAWSSWEITEAFF. As DNA, the CDR3 is TGTGCCTGGAGTAGTTGGGAGATCACTGAAGCTTTCTTT.

This clone was counted once. This chain uses TRBV27 with TRBJ1-2; TRBD1 matches at 11 bases. Germline V gives CDR1 MNHEY, CDR2 SMNVEV (reference sequence). V lost 5 bases and J lost 5; bases outside the gene matches: 7. The CDR3 sequence is 15 residues long. CDR3 in amino acids: CASSTTGTGGYGYTF. As DNA, the CDR3 is TGTGCCAGCAGTACGACCGGGACAGGGGGTTATGGCTACACCTTC.

CDR3 region: CASSQDRPGGGNTIYF. CDR3 coding DNA: TGCGCCAGCAGCCAAGATCGGCCAGGGGGTGGGAACACCATATATTTT. V is TRBV4-1 and J is TRBJ1-3; 7 bases match TRBD1. The CDR3 contains 16 residues. Germline V gene lookup returns CDR1 MGHRA and CDR2 YSYEKL. V was clipped by 0 bases and J by 7 bases; unmatched bases: 9.

This chain links TRBV11-3 with TRBJ2-3; TRBD2 matches 7 bases. J was trimmed by 3 bases and V by 0 bases; bases with no gene match: 15. There are 19 residues in the CDR3. Germline lookup yields CDR1 SGHNT and CDR2 YENEEA. In DNA, the CDR3 is TGTGCCAGCAGCTTAGATCGATGGGAGCGGGGCCCTGGGACAGATACGCAGTATTTT. Translated, it gives CASSLDRWERGPGTDTQYF.

This clone was recorded only once. The junction differs from germline at one of its ends, possibly a read error. The chain links TRBV28 to TRBJ1-2; D may be TRBD1 (5 bases). This CDR3 is built from 11 residues. CDR1 and CDR2 from the germline V gene are MDHEN and SYDVKM. DNA of the CDR3: TGTGCCAGCAGTTCCACTCGACAGCGTGCCTTC. Encoded protein: CASSSTRQRAF.

A few counts support this clone. This sequence joins TRBV6-5 and TRBJ1-4; TRBD1 is a possible D gene (6 bases). Per the germline V gene, CDR1 is MNHEY and CDR2 is SVGAGI. Trimming removed 7 bases at V and 8 bases at J, with 17 bases between. CDR3 length equals 14 residues. The CDR3 DNA sequence: TGTGCCAGCAACTACGGACAGCTTTGGGAAAAACTGTTTTTT. Protein: CASNYGQLWEKLFF.

CDR3 bases: TGTGCCTGGAGTGTGCGGACAGGCGGGCGAGGCAATGAGCAGTTCTTC. Protein sequence: CAWSVRTGGRGNEQFF. J is TRBJ2-1 and V is TRBV30, with 7 bases identical to TRBD1. CDR1 and CDR2 from the germline V gene are GTSNPN and SVGIG (reference sequence). V trimming: 0 bases; J trimming: 6 bases; junction bases outside the gene matches: 11. The CDR3 runs 16 residues. The full variable domain, its missing parts supplied by reference TRBV30 and TRBJ2-1, is SQTIHQWPATLVQPVGSPLSLECTVEGTSNPNLYWYRQAAGRGLQLLFYSVGIGQISSEVPQNLSASRPQDRQFILSSKKLLLSDSGFYLCAWSVRTGGRGNEQFFGPGTRLTVL.

The chain is built from TRBV7-6 and TRBJ2-3, with D possibly TRBD2 on 6 matching bases. Trimming left V 4 bases short and J 7 bases short, with 18 bases between. The CDR3 totals 15 residues. Germline V gives CDR1 SGHVS, CDR2 FNYEAQ. The CDR3 reads CASSYSGLRTNTQYF. Here the CDR3 DNA reads TGTGCCAGCAGCTACTCGGGACTTAGGACGAATACGCAGTATTTT.

The CDR3 DNA sequence: TGCAGCGTTGAAGACAGGGTAGGGTACGAGCAGTACTTC. Its translation: CSVEDRVGYEQYF. The rearrangement joins TRBV29-1 to TRBJ2-7, with a weak D call TRBD1 (5 bases). The germline gives CDR1 SQVTM, CDR2 ANQGSEA. This CDR3 is 13 amino acids long. Trimming pared 0 bases from V and 4 bases from J, leaving 10 bases between.

The chain has TRBV19 and TRBJ1-5, with D possibly matching TRBD1 (6 bases). In germline, CDR1 is LNHDA, CDR2 SQIVND (reference sequence). The CDR3 sequence is 16 residues long. V gave up 5 bases and J gave up 1 base, with 15 bases separating them. CDR3 region: CASSPGHRSSNQPQHF. The CDR3 bases are TGTGCCAGTAGTCCGGGACACCGGAGCAGCAATCAGCCCCAGCATTTT.

This chain connects TRBV2 to TRBJ2-1, with TRBD2 matching over 10 bases. CDR1 and CDR2 from the germline V gene are SNHLY and FYNNEI. Unmatched junction bases numbered 2, after V lost 6 bases and J lost 3 bases. The length of the CDR3 is 14 residues. The CDR3 DNA reads as TGTGCCAGCAGAGGACTAGCGGACTACAATGAGCAGTTCTTC. As protein: CASRGLADYNEQFF. The full variable domain, in which reference TRBV2 and TRBJ2-1 provide the parts outside the CDR3, is EPEVTQTPSHQVTQMGQEVILRCVPISNHLYFYWYRQILGQKVEFLVSFYNNEISEKSEIFDDQFSVERPDGSNFTLKIRSTKLEDSAMYFCASRGLADYNEQFFGPGTRLTVL.

The gene calls are TRBV5-5 and TRBJ1-5, with unresolved D. V was pared by 2 bases and J by 5 bases, with 5 bases between. The CDR3 runs 12 residues. Germline CDR1 is SGHKS and CDR2 is YYEKEE (reference sequence). The CDR3 sequence: CASSFLDQPQHF. CDR3 DNA: TGTGCCAGCAGCTTTCTTGATCAGCCCCAGCATTTT. The variable domain in full, with the rest retrieved from reference TRBV5-5 and TRBJ1-5, is DAGVTQSPTHLIKTRGQQVTLRCSPISGHKSVSWYQQVLGQGPQFIFQYYEKEERGRGNFPDRFSARQFPNYSSELNVNALLLGDSALYLCASSFLDQPQHFGDGTRLSIL.

A few counts support this clone. The genes are TRBV10-1 and TRBJ2-7; D not certain. CDR3 length: 16 residues. Per the germline V gene, CDR1 is WNHNN and CDR2 is SYGVQD (reference sequence). V was cut by 0 bases and J by 2 bases, with 14 bases left in between. DNA of the CDR3: TGCGCCAGCAGTGAGTCGATCCAGTGCAATACCTACGAGCAGTACTTC. Protein product: CASSESIQCNTYEQYF.

J is TRBJ1-1 and V is TRBV10-3, with 7 nucleotides matching TRBD1. The CDR3 has 14 amino acids. V shed 2 bases and J 4 bases; nucleotides not matched to a gene: 4. Germline V gene sequence: CDR1 ENHRY, CDR2 SYGVKD. The CDR3 region has the DNA TGTGCCATCAGTGAGGGCAGGGGGAGCACTGAAGCTTTCTTT. Its protein is CAISEGRGSTEAFF.

The chain links TRBV3-1 (or the pseudogene TRBV3-2) to TRBJ2-2, with TRBD2 identical over 9 bases. The CDR3 has 15 amino acids. With 5 bases clipped from V and 3 bases from J, the junction kept 4 bases outside the gene matches. Germline V CDR1 and CDR2: LGHDT, YNNKEL (reference sequence). CDR3 bases: TGTGCCAGCAGCGCGCGGGAGGGTCACACCGGGGAGCTGTTTTTT. It codes for CASSAREGHTGELFF.

The V gene is TRBV4-1, the J gene TRBJ2-3, with 7 bases aligning to TRBD1. The J segment lost 0 bases and the V segment lost 2 bases, leaving 8 bases of the junction unmatched. CDR1 and CDR2 from the germline V gene are MGHRA and YSYEKL. The CDR3 length is 17 residues. The CDR3 DNA follows: TGCGCCAGCAGCCAACGATCGGGGACAGCTAGCACAGATACGCAGTATTTT. Amino acid sequence: CASSQRSGTASTDTQYF.